Below, 23 T cell receptor beta chains from the same sample are listed, as sequenced in a study of blood T cell repertoires in COVID-19. Assay: immunoSEQ multiplex PCR; the TCRdb copy retains only in-frame clones and omits some. This table has 200,000 to 250,000 clones, more than 85% appearing once. The material sequenced was peripheral blood. The receptors shown here come from a man aged 55 to 70 with acute or convalescent COVID-19.

This chain connects TRBV19 to TRBJ1-2; D gene ambiguous. Looked up from germline, CDR1 is LNHDA and CDR2 is SQIVND (reference sequence). The CDR3 length is 10 residues. V lost 10 bases, J lost 3 bases, and 6 bases lay in between. CDR3 region: CATSYYGYTF. The CDR3 DNA reads as TGTGCCACCTCGTACTATGGCTACACCTTC.

This chain connects TRBV27 to TRBJ1-1, with 10 bases lining up with TRBD1. Germline CDR1 is MNHEY and CDR2 is SMNVEV (reference sequence). This CDR3 region has 18 residues. V gave up 5 bases and J gave up 3 bases; unmatched junction bases: 15. The CDR3 sequence: CASSKPTGGAGLYTEAFF. The CDR3 DNA reads as TGTGCCAGCAGTAAACCGACAGGGGGCGCGGGTTTGTACACTGAAGCTTTCTTT.

The chain has TRBV30 and TRBJ2-2, with 7 positions matching TRBD1. Trimming cost V 1 base and J 3 bases; bases outside gene matches: 2. This CDR3 comprises 14 residues. Germline V gives CDR1 GTSNPN, CDR2 SVGIG (reference sequence). The chain's CDR3 is CAWSETGYTGELFF. CDR3 nucleotides: TGTGCCTGGAGTGAGACAGGGTACACCGGGGAGCTGTTTTTT. The full variable domain, rest sourced from reference TRBV30 and TRBJ2-2, is SQTIHQWPATLVQPVGSPLSLECTVEGTSNPNLYWYRQAAGRGLQLLFYSVGIGQISSEVPQNLSASRPQDRQFILSSKKLLLSDSGFYLCAWSETGYTGELFFGEGSRLTVL.

V and J are TRBV19 and TRBJ2-1; tentative D call: TRBD1 (6 bases). The V end was cut by 7 bases, the J end by 4 bases, with 20 bases between. Germline V gives CDR1 LNHDA, CDR2 SQIVND (reference sequence). The CDR3 is made up of 16 amino acids. The CDR3 here is CASTHQGQIGYNEQFF. The CDR3, as DNA: TGTGCCAGTACCCATCAGGGGCAAATCGGGTACAATGAGCAGTTCTTC.

This clone was seen only a few times. The chain carries TRBV5-1 and TRBJ1-5; D uncertain. The ends were cut back, 4 bases at V and 4 bases at J, with 18 bases in the middle. The CDR3 length is 16 residues. Per germline, CDR1 SGHRS and CDR2 YFSETQ. The CDR3 sequence is CASSKRPGLGNQPQHF. The CDR3 DNA is TGCGCCAGCAGCAAAAGGCCGGGGTTGGGAAATCAGCCCCAGCATTTT.

CDR3 sequence reads: CSVPGQGPYEQFF. CDR3 in DNA: TGCAGCGTTCCGGGACAGGGGCCCTATGAGCAGTTCTTC. The rearrangement joins TRBV29-1 to TRBJ2-1; 10 positions agree with TRBD1. The germline CDR1 and CDR2 sequences are SQVTM and ANQGSEA. The CDR3 consists of 13 residues. The V and J ends lost 5 bases and 8 bases, in that order; junction bases with no gene match: 6.

CDR3: CASSQTDRVYNEQFF. The CDR3 region has the DNA TGTGCCAGCAGCCAAACAGACAGGGTGTACAATGAGCAGTTCTTC. The chain links TRBV3-1 (or the pseudogene TRBV3-2) to TRBJ2-1, with TRBD1 matching over 7 bases. This CDR3 comprises 15 residues. V shed 2 bases, J shed 4 bases, and the junction held 5 bases outside the gene matches. Germline V lookup: CDR1 LGHDT, CDR2 YNNKEL (reference sequence).

The rearrangement links TRBV5-8 to TRBJ1-1; D is perhaps TRBD1 (6 bases). The CDR3 is made up of 17 amino acids. The V gene's germline CDR1 is SGHTS and CDR2 YDEGEE. The ends were cut back, 1 base at V and 0 bases at J, with 16 bases in the middle. As DNA, the CDR3 is TGTGCCAGCAGCTTGAGGGGGACGGGGGGGCTGAACACTGAAGCTTTCTTT. It translates to CASSLRGTGGLNTEAFF.

This chain joins TRBV13 and TRBJ1-3, with D possibly matching TRBD1 (5 bases). The germline V gene encodes CDR1 PRHDT and CDR2 FYEKMQ (reference sequence). V lost 8 bases and J 0 bases, leaving 17 bases between the germline ends. The CDR3 runs 16 residues. The CDR3 sequence is CASHPGGPASGNTIYF. The CDR3 DNA is TGTGCCAGCCACCCCGGGGGACCGGCCTCTGGAAACACCATATATTTT.

This CDR3 is CASRRARDRDTGELFF. The CDR3 nucleotides read TGTGCCAGCAGGCGGGCCCGGGACAGGGACACCGGGGAGCTGTTTTTT. This sequence joins TRBV9 and TRBJ2-2; 9 bases fit TRBD1. CDR3 length: 16 residues. The V segment lost 5 bases and the J segment 3 bases; nucleotides outside the gene matches: 8. Per germline, CDR1 SGDLS and CDR2 YYNGEE.

This clone came up a few times. The genes are TRBV5-5 and TRBJ1-1; D call uncertain. The CDR3 runs to 14 residues. Germline-derived CDR1 and CDR2 are SGHKS and YYEKEE (reference sequence). The V end lost 2 bases, the J end lost 1 base, and 9 bases lay between the germline ends. The DNA of the CDR3 is TGTGCCAGCAGCTTACCTGCGGGGAACACTGAAGCTTTCTTT. Protein: CASSLPAGNTEAFF.

The chain couples TRBV7-8 to TRBJ1-5; D possibly corresponds to TRBD1 (6 bases). Germline V gene data show CDR1 as SGHVS and CDR2 as FQNEAQ. The CDR3 length is 14 residues. The germline V and J ends were trimmed by 4 bases and 7 bases, with 14 bases remaining between them. The CDR3 DNA is TGTGCCAGCAGCTACACAGGGTCGGTGCAGCCCCAGCATTTT. Protein product: CASSYTGSVQPQHF. The full variable domain, completed using reference TRBV7-8 and TRBJ1-5, is GAGVSQSPRYKVAKRGQDVALRCDPISGHVSLFWYQQALGQGPEFLTYFQNEAQLDKSGLPSDRFFAERPEGSVSTLKIQRTQQEDSAVYLCASSYTGSVQPQHFGDGTRLSIL.

The J gene is TRBJ1-5, the V gene TRBV12-5; 8 nucleotides align to TRBD1. V dropped 6 bases and J dropped 5; count of bases not matched to a gene: 9. The CDR3 loop spans 15 amino acids. Looked up from germline, CDR1 is LGHNT and CDR2 is FRNRAP. The CDR3 protein is CASGRQGRSDQPQHF. For the CDR3, the DNA is TGTGCTAGTGGACGACAGGGGCGCTCGGATCAGCCCCAGCATTTT.

The rearrangement uses TRBV19 and TRBJ2-3, with 8 bases that match TRBD2. V lost 2 bases and J lost 2; bases outside the gene matches: 9. Germline CDR1 LNHDA, CDR2 SQIVND (reference sequence). This CDR3 contains 17 residues. CDR3 nucleotide sequence: TGTGCCAGTAGTATATCTGAGCGGGGGTCCCCCACAGATACGCAGTATTTT. Protein sequence: CASSISERGSPTDTQYF.

This chain joins TRBV2 and TRBJ1-2; D uncertain. The CDR3 runs 14 residues. V was shortened by 0 bases and J by 2 bases, with 7 bases between the two germline ends. Germline-derived CDR1 and CDR2 are SNHLY and FYNNEI. CDR3 residues: CASSEAPVNYGYTF. The CDR3 DNA reads as TGTGCCAGCAGTGAAGCACCAGTGAACTATGGCTACACCTTC.

This chain joins TRBV5-6 and TRBJ2-4; maybe TRBD1 (5 bases). CDR1 SGHDT and CDR2 YYEEEE come from the germline V gene. V lost 5 bases and J lost 0, with 9 bases in between. The length of the CDR3 is 14 residues. Here the CDR3 DNA reads TGTGCCAGCAGTAAGGGGCTAGCCAAAAACATTCAGTACTTC. Protein sequence: CASSKGLAKNIQYF.

The chain couples TRBV6-5 to TRBJ1-2; 9 nucleotides agree with TRBD1. Trimming took 6 bases from V and 7 from J; bases not matched to a gene: 12. CDR3 length: 15 residues. CDR1 is MNHEY and CDR2 is SVGAGI in the germline V gene. The CDR3 nucleotides are TGTGCCAGCAGCGCCGGGACAGGGTCTCATCGTGGCTACACCTTC. Protein: CASSAGTGSHRGYTF.

This sequence joins TRBV14 and TRBJ1-3, with D uncertain. The CDR3 spans 15 residues. V lost 2 bases and J lost 0, with 8 bases in between. The germline V gene has CDR1 SGHDN and CDR2 FVKESK. CDR3 bases: TGTGCCAGCAGCCAACGGTCCCTCTCTGGAAACACCATATATTTT. Translation gives CASSQRSLSGNTIYF.

A word on this clone: The sample holds other DNA sequences that translate to the same CDR3. The chain has TRBV18 and TRBJ1-4; TRBD1 agrees at 9 bases. Germline-derived CDR1 and CDR2 are KGHSH and LQKENI. J gave up 8 bases and V 3 bases, and 4 bases lay outside the gene matches. The CDR3 covers 14 residues. The CDR3 here is CASSPGQGGEKLFF. The CDR3 nucleotides read TGTGCCAGCTCACCGGGACAGGGTGGCGAAAAACTGTTTTTT.

The chain couples TRBV5-8 to TRBJ1-5, with 10 positions matching TRBD1. Germline CDR1 is SGHTS and CDR2 is YDEGEE. CDR3 length: 16 amino acids. J lost 3 bases, V lost 3 bases, and 6 bases had no gene match. CDR3 sequence: CASSSGTGENNQPQHF. CDR3 DNA: TGTGCCAGCAGCTCCGGGACAGGGGAAAACAATCAGCCCCAGCATTTT.

The chain carries TRBV7-5 and TRBJ1-2; the table's D call of TRBD1 was not tested on the DNA. TRBV7-5 is marked as a pseudogene. The CDR3 covers 16 residues. CDR3 DNA sequence: TGTGCCAGAAGCTTGAAAGGCCAGGAAGATCTCTATGGCTACACCTTC. It codes for CARSLKGQEDLYGYTF.

This chain joins TRBV7-2 and TRBJ2-2; D might be TRBD2 (5 bases). With 5 bases removed from V and 7 bases from J, the gap between germline ends came to 11 bases. Germline V gives CDR1 SGHTA, CDR2 FQGNSA. The CDR3 sequence is 13 residues long. CDR3 nucleotides: TGTGCCAGCAGCCGCGGAGGTGTCGGGGAGCTGTTTTTT. Its translation is CASSRGGVGELFF.

This clone came up a few times. The chain joins TRBV5-4 to TRBJ2-4; no reliable D call. This CDR3 has 15 amino acids. Germline V gene lookup returns CDR1 SGHNT and CDR2 YYREEE (reference sequence). The ends were cut back, 3 bases at V and 3 bases at J, with 13 bases in the middle. DNA for the CDR3: TGTGCCAGCAGCTCCGAAACGATAGACAAAAACATTCAGTACTTC. Translated: CASSSETIDKNIQYF.